This T cell receptor (beta chain) originates from a study of Ad26.COV2.S vaccination and SARS-CoV-2 variants. V lost 1 base and J 4 bases, leaving 8 bases between the germline ends. The CDR3 is 13 amino acids. CDR1 and CDR2 from the germline V gene are SGHNT and YYREEE (reference sequence). The repertoire was sequenced with immunoSEQ multiplex PCR; TCRdb's copy has only in-frame clones and lacks some. The sample consists of about 420,000 clones, roughly 88% of them appearing once. The treatment: roughly 19 received Ad26.COV2.S at low or high dose, single or two shots; five or six received placebo; per-sample allocation not given. The investigators took samples on day 63 after the first vaccine or placebo injection.

This sequence originates from a person between 18 and 65 years old who received the Ad26.COV2.S COVID-19 vaccine or a placebo. The rearrangement uses TRBV5-4 and TRBJ2-5; D gene uncertain. The source material was peripheral blood, sampled in a trial of Ad26.COV2.S vaccine versus placebo. The CDR3 sequence: CASSLWVGETQYF. In DNA form, the CDR3 reads TGTGCCAGCAGCTTGTGGGTTGGAGAGACCCAGTACTTC.